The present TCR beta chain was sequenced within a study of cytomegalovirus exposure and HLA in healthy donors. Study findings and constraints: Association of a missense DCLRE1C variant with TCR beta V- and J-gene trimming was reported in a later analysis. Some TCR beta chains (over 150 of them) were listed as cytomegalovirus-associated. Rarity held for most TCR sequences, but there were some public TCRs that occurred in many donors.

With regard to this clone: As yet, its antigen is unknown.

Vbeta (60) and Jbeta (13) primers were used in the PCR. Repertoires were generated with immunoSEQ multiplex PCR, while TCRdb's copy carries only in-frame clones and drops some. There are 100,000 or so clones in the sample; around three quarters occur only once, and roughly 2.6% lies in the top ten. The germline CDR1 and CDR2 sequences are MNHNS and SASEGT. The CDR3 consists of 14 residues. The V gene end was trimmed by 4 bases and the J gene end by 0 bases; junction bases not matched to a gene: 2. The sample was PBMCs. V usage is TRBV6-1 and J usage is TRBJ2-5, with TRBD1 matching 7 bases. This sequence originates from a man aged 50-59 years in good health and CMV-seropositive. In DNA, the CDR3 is TGTGCCAGCAGTGTCGGGACAGACCAAGAGACCCAGTACTTC. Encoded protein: CASSVGTDQETQYF.